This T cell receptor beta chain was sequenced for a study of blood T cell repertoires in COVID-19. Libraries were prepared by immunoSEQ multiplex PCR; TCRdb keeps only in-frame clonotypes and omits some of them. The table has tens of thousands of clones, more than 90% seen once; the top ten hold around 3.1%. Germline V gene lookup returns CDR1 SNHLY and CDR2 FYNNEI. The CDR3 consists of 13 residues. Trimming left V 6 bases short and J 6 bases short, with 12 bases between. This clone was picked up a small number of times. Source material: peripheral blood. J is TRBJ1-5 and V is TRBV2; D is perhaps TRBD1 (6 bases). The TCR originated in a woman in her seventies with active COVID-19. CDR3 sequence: CASRYRVGQPQHF. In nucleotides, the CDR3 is TGTGCCAGCAGGTACAGGGTAGGTCAGCCCCAGCATTTT.